The 22 T cell receptor beta chains listed next were all sequenced from one sample in a study of human T cells and chemical hapten exposure. Indicated time point: patch test 2, 6 weeks after DPC sensitization. The sample's treatment: therapeutic diphenylcyclopropenone sensitization with weekly scalp DPC. TCRdb fed the RACE reads into MiXCR, producing one record per CDR3 protein. The sample includes a few hundred thousand distinct CDR3 sequences, just under 6.5% of them seen just once. Source: whole blood, taken in connection with sensitization to the hapten diphenylcyclopropenone (DPC). The source is a woman aged 18-29 years with alopecia areata. Some clones in this sample may be carry-over from other donors' samples.

This clonotype appeared a few times. The rearrangement uses TRBV4-3 and TRBJ2-2, with TRBD1 identical over 12 bases. CDR1 is LGHNA and CDR2 is YSLEER in the germline V gene. V shed 3 bases, J shed 6 bases, and the junction held 8 bases outside the gene matches. The CDR3 runs 17 residues. Here the CDR3 DNA reads TGCGCCAGCAGCCAGGCTGGGACAGGGGGCAATCCCGGGGAGCTGTTTTTT. Protein product: CASSQAGTGGNPGELFF.

This chain links TRBV20-1 with TRBJ1-5; D is perhaps TRBD1 (5 bases). Germline V gene lookup returns CDR1 DFQATT and CDR2 SNEGSKA (reference sequence). The CDR3 spans 13 residues. The ends were cut back, 6 bases at V and 3 bases at J, with 12 bases in the middle. CDR3 amino acids: CSASGRHNQPQHF. The CDR3 region has the DNA TGCAGTGCATCGGGACGCCACAATCAGCCCCAGCATTTT.

On this clonotype: Lacking the conserved final phenylalanine or tryptophan, this CDR3 likely reflects a read error. This chain joins TRBV6-2 or TRBV6-3 and TRBJ2-3, with D unresolved. The CDR3 consists of 14 residues. The germline V and J ends were trimmed by 7 bases and 0 bases, with 11 bases remaining between them. Looked up from germline, CDR1 is MNHEY and CDR2 is SVGEGT. The CDR3 here is CASTRSASTDTQYI. CDR3 sequence (DNA): TGTGCCAGCACCCGTTCAGCGAGCACAGATACGCAGTATATT.

This clonotype was observed many times. The chain employs TRBV6-2 or TRBV6-3 and TRBJ2-6; tentatively, D is TRBD2 (5 bases). Germline loops: CDR1 MNHEY, CDR2 SVGEGT. CDR3 length equals 14 residues. V was trimmed by 2 bases and J by 8 bases, leaving 10 bases between them. The CDR3 nucleotides read TGTGCCAGCAGTTACGTCGGGATCCCCAACGTCCTGACTTTC. Its translation: CASSYVGIPNVLTF.

In its sample, this clonotype was seen many times. The chain couples TRBV11-1 to TRBJ1-1; no reliable D call. Germline CDR1 and CDR2: SGHAT and FQDESV (reference sequence). The CDR3 is 11 amino acids. Trimming left V 1 base short and J 10 bases short, with 7 bases between. CDR3 DNA sequence: TGTGCCAGCAGCTTAGGCCCACGAGCTTTCTTT. This gives the protein CASSLGPRAFF.

This clonotype was observed at least ten times. J is TRBJ1-6 and V is TRBV6-6, with D tentatively TRBD1 (5 bases). Germline-derived CDR1 and CDR2 are MNHNY and SVGAGI (reference sequence). V was trimmed by 10 bases and J by 5 bases, leaving 9 bases between them. CDR3 length equals 12 residues. CDR3 DNA: TGTGCCACCCGACAGCATAATTCACCCCTCCACTTT. It specifies CATRQHNSPLHF.

This rearrangement joins TRBV25-1 to TRBJ2-7; D gene ambiguous. The CDR3 spans 15 residues. Trimming pared 2 bases from V and 2 bases from J, leaving 13 bases between. Germline assignment: CDR1 MGHDK and CDR2 SYGVNS. The CDR3 DNA sequence: TGTGCCAGCAGTGAAGATCATCGTGGGGCCTACGAGCAGTACTTC. Translation gives CASSEDHRGAYEQYF.

This clonotype came up a few times. The chain recombines TRBV9 with TRBJ2-2; perhaps TRBD1 as D (6 bases). This CDR3 contains 12 residues. Germline lookup yields CDR1 SGDLS and CDR2 YYNGEE. Trimming took off 5 bases at V and 6 bases at J, with 8 bases between the two ends. CDR3 in amino acids: CASSAGAGELFF. In DNA form, the CDR3 reads TGTGCCAGCAGTGCAGGGGCCGGGGAGCTGTTTTTT.

The chain joins TRBV7-2 to TRBJ2-7; unclear D gene. Per the germline V gene, CDR1 is SGHTA and CDR2 is FQGNSA. The CDR3 spans 15 residues. The V end lost 1 base, the J end lost 2 bases, and 12 bases lay between the germline ends. The CDR3 DNA reads TGTGCCAGCAGCTTAGTGTCTTACGGAACCTACGAGCAGTACTTC. Translated, it gives CASSLVSYGTYEQYF.

The chain combines TRBV5-6 with TRBJ1-2; 11 nucleotides line up with TRBD1. V trimming: 4 bases; J trimming: 2 bases; junction bases outside the gene matches: 7. Germline V CDR1 and CDR2: SGHDT, YYEEEE. The CDR3 runs to 16 residues. The CDR3 here is CASSPGTGGGNYGYTF. As DNA, the CDR3 is TGTGCCAGCAGCCCCGGGACAGGGGGAGGGAACTATGGCTACACCTTC.

This clonotype has only a few counts. This chain uses TRBV5-6 with TRBJ2-4; D gene unclear. CDR1 is SGHDT, CDR2 YYEEEE, per germline. The CDR3 loop spans 15 amino acids. V dropped 0 bases and J dropped 2 bases, with 9 bases sitting between them. Here the CDR3 reads CASSLGARTKNIQYF. The CDR3 coding sequence is TGTGCCAGCAGCTTGGGGGCGCGGACCAAAAACATTCAGTACTTC.

The genes are TRBV6-1 and TRBJ2-1; D might be TRBD2 (6 bases). This CDR3 region has 12 residues. CDR1 and CDR2 (germline): MNHNS, SASEGT. V was trimmed by 4 bases and J by 8 bases, leaving 9 bases between them. The CDR3 is CASSVWGDEQFF. The CDR3 bases are TGTGCCAGCAGTGTATGGGGGGATGAGCAGTTCTTC.

This clonotype was seen ten or more times. The chain recombines TRBV6-6 with TRBJ2-5; no firm D call. From germline, CDR1 is MNHNY and CDR2 SVGAGI (reference sequence). Trimming removed 10 bases from V and 1 base from J, with 10 bases in between. CDR3 size: 12 residues. The CDR3 is CAIKVVQETQYF. The DNA of the CDR3 is TGTGCCATCAAAGTTGTCCAAGAGACCCAGTACTTC.

This sequence joins TRBV24-1 and TRBJ2-3, with D tentatively TRBD1 (5 bases). The CDR3 consists of 13 residues. The ends were cut back, 4 bases at V and 7 bases at J, with 11 bases in the middle. The germline gives CDR1 KGHDR, CDR2 SFDVKD. CDR3 protein: CATSDTGIHTQYF. The CDR3 nucleotides read TGTGCCACCAGTGACACAGGCATTCATACGCAGTATTTT.

Ten or more counts support this clonotype. CDR3 sequence: CASSSPRGASYNEQFF. The CDR3 DNA reads as TGTGCCAGCAGTTCCCCACGGGGAGCCTCCTACAATGAGCAGTTCTTC. The chain employs TRBV6-2 or TRBV6-3 and TRBJ2-1, with a tentative D call TRBD2 (5 bases). Germline lookup yields CDR1 MNHEY and CDR2 SVGEGT. This CDR3 spans 16 amino acids. V lost 4 bases to trimming and J lost 0 bases, with 13 bases between them.

The J gene is TRBJ1-6, the V gene TRBV6-5; weak D call: TRBD1 (5 bases). The V end lost 3 bases, the J end lost 0 bases, and 18 bases lay between the germline ends. The germline V gene encodes CDR1 MNHEY and CDR2 SVGAGI. The CDR3 totals 19 residues. This CDR3 reads CASSYSLWDGNSYNSPLHF. CDR3 coding DNA: TGTGCCAGCAGTTATAGTTTGTGGGACGGTAACTCCTATAATTCACCCCTCCACTTT.

The rearrangement links TRBV6-2 or TRBV6-3 to TRBJ1-2, with 9 nucleotides matching TRBD1. With 7 bases clipped from V and 7 bases from J, the junction kept 10 bases outside the gene matches. The CDR3 extends over 14 amino acids. Per the germline V gene, CDR1 is MNHEY and CDR2 is SVGEGT. The CDR3: CASNRDRDHFGYTF. Written as DNA, the CDR3 is TGTGCCAGCAACCGGGACAGGGACCATTTTGGCTACACCTTC.

In its sample, this clonotype was seen a few times. The chain employs TRBV5-6 and TRBJ2-3; D may be TRBD1 (5 bases). Germline CDR1 SGHDT, CDR2 YYEEEE. The germline V and J ends were trimmed by 6 bases and 9 bases, with 20 bases remaining between them. CDR3 length: 14 residues. CDR3 DNA: TGTGCCAGCATCCACTCTACAGGCGACGGAACGCAGTATTTT. It translates to CASIHSTGDGTQYF.

This clonotype has just a few counts. The CDR3 loop is CAISRDRGKILAHEQYF. The CDR3 DNA follows: TGTGCCATCAGCCGGGACAGAGGGAAAATCTTGGCCCACGAGCAGTACTTC. This rearrangement joins TRBV10-3 to TRBJ2-7, with TRBD1 identical over 7 bases. The CDR3 has 17 amino acids. V gave up 6 bases and J gave up 5 bases; unmatched junction bases: 19. In germline, CDR1 is ENHRY, CDR2 SYGVKD.

This clonotype came up a few times. The chain is built from TRBV10-3 and TRBJ2-3, with 8 positions matching TRBD1. The V gene's germline CDR1 is ENHRY and CDR2 SYGVKD. J gave up 4 bases and V 10 bases, and 10 bases lay outside the gene matches. The CDR3 is made up of 14 amino acids. CDR3 loop: CATRQGLSSDTQYF. In DNA form, the CDR3 reads TGTGCCACCCGACAGGGGTTGTCATCAGATACGCAGTATTTT.

This clonotype was counted at least ten times. The chain joins TRBV20-1 to TRBJ1-4, with no clear D. The germline gives CDR1 DFQATT, CDR2 SNEGSKA (reference sequence). The ends were cut back, 3 bases at V and 6 bases at J, with 17 bases in the middle. There are 15 residues in the CDR3. The CDR3 coding sequence is TGCAGTGCTAGGGCTTTCGGGGATCGGGATGAAAAACTGTTTTTT. Translation gives CSARAFGDRDEKLFF.

Only a few counts were recorded for this clonotype. The V call is TRBV27, the J call TRBJ1-1; D unresolved. The CDR3 is made up of 13 amino acids. In germline, CDR1 is MNHEY, CDR2 SMNVEV (reference sequence). The ends were cut back, 6 bases at V and 0 bases at J, with 8 bases in the middle. The CDR3 coding sequence is TGTGCCAGCAGGAGGTGGGTGAACACTGAAGCTTTCTTT. As protein: CASRRWVNTEAFF.